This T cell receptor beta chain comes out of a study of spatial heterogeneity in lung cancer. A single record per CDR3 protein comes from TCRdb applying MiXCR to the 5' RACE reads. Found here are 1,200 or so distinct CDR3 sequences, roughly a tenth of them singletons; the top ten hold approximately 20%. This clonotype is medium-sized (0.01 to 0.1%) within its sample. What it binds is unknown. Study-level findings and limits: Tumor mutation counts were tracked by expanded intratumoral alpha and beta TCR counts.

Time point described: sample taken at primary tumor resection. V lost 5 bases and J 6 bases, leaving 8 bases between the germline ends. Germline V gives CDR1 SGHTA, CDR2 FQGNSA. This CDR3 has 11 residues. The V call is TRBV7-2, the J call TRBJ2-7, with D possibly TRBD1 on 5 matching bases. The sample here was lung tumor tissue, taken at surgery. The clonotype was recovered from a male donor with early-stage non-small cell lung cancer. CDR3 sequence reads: CASSLRGEQYF. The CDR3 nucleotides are TGTGCCAGCAGCCTTAGGGGCGAGCAGTACTTC.